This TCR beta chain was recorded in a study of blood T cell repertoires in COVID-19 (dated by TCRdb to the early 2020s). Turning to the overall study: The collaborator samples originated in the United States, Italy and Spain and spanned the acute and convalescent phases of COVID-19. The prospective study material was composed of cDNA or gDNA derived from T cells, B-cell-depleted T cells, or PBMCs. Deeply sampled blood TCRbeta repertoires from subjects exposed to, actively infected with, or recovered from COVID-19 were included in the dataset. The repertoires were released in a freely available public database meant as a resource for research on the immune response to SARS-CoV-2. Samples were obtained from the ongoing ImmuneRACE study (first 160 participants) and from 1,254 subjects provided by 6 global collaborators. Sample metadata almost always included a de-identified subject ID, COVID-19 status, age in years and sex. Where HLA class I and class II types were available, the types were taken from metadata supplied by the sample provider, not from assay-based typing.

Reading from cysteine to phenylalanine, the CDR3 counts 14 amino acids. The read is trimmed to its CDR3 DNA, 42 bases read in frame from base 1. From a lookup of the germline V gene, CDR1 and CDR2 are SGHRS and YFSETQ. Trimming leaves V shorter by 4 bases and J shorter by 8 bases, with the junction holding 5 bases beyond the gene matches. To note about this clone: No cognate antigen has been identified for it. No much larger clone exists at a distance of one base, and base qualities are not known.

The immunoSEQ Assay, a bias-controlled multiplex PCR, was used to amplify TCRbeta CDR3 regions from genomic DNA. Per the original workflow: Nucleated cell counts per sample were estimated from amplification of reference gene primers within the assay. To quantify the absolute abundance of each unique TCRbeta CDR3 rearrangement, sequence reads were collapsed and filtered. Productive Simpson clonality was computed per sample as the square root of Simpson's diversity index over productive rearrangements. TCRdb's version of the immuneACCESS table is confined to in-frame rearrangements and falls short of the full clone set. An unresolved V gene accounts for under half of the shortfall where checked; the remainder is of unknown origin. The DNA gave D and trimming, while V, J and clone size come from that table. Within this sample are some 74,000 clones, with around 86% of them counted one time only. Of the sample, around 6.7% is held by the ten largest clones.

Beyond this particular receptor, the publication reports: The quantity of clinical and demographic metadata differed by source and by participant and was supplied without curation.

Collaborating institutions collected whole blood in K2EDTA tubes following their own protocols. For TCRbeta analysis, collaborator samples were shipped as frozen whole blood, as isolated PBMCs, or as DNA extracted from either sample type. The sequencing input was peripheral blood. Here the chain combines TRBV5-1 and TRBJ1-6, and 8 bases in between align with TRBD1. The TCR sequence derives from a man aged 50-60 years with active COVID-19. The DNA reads TGCGCCAGCAGCCGGACAGGGAAGGATTCACCCCTCCACTTT. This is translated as CASSRTGKDSPLHF.